This TCR beta chain comes out of a study of T cell responses to AZD1222 COVID-19 vaccine. TCRdb's copy holds only in-frame clones and misses some; the assay was immunoSEQ multiplex PCR. The sample carries some 120,000 clones, 80% to 90% recorded once. The CDR3 contains 16 residues. Losses at the gene ends were 3 bases for V and 2 bases for J; bases not matched to a gene: 5. In germline, CDR1 is DFQATT, CDR2 SNEGSKA (reference sequence). Sequencing used peripheral blood, obtained on day 0 of AZD1222 vaccination. This TCR was recovered from an adult in good health. The chain employs TRBV20-1 and TRBJ2-3, with 13 positions matching TRBD2. Here the CDR3 DNA reads TGCAGTGCTAGTCGGGGGACTAGCGGGGACACAGATACGCAGTATTTT. It yields the protein CSASRGTSGDTDTQYF.